These T cell receptor beta chains were read from a single sample in a study of blood T cell repertoires in COVID-19. Using immunoSEQ multiplex PCR, the repertoire was profiled, and TCRdb retains in-frame clones only, with some absent. This sample has around 300,000 clones; approximately 90% occur once, and the top ten carry approximately 2%. The sequencing sample was made of PBMCs or T cells enriched from blood (not recorded which). The receptor source for this set is a woman aged 55-75 years in a cohort exposed to, infected with or recovered from COVID-19 (not recorded which). The CDR3 runs from the conserved cysteine through the conserved F or W. The D gene is left open where the match is weak. Clone size, where shown, is once, few, many, or a class for clones that have expanded.

V gene: TRBV6-5
clone size: once
J gene: TRBJ2-3
D gene: NA
CDR3 protein: CASSYGRRTDTQYF
CDR3 DNA: TGTGCCAGCAGTTATGGCAGGAGGACAGATACGCAGTATTTT

V gene: TRBV7-2
clone size: NA
J gene: TRBJ1-2
D gene: NA
CDR3 protein: CASSLGSGVGYTF
CDR3 DNA: TGTGCCAGCAGCTTAGGGAGCGGGGTGGGCTACACCTTC

V gene: TRBV5-6
clone size: NA
J gene: TRBJ2-3
D gene: TRBD2
CDR3 protein: CASSPGTSGGRDTQYF
CDR3 DNA: TGTGCCAGCAGTCCTGGAACTAGCGGGGGAAGGGATACGCAGTATTTT

V gene: TRBV15
clone size: NA
J gene: TRBJ2-1
D gene: NA
CDR3 protein: CATSRSAGSSYNEQFF
CDR3 DNA: TGTGCCACCAGCAGAAGCGCGGGGAGCTCCTACAATGAGCAGTTCTTC

V gene: TRBV4-2
clone size: NA
J gene: TRBJ2-2
D gene: NA
CDR3 protein: CASSSNQGTGELFF
CDR3 DNA: TGTGCCAGCAGCTCTAACCAGGGAACCGGGGAGCTGTTTTTT

V gene: TRBV30
clone size: NA
J gene: TRBJ2-1
D gene: TRBD2
CDR3 protein: CAWSLIAGGQNEQFF
CDR3 DNA: TGTGCCTGGAGTCTGATAGCGGGAGGACAGAATGAGCAGTTCTTC

V gene: TRBV19
clone size: NA
J gene: TRBJ1-5
D gene: NA
CDR3 protein: CASSIVGAWQPQHF
CDR3 DNA: TGTGCCAGTAGTATAGTGGGGGCTTGGCAGCCCCAGCATTTT

V gene: TRBV6-5
clone size: NA
J gene: TRBJ2-7
D gene: NA
CDR3 protein: CASSYEGTYEQYF
CDR3 DNA: TGTGCCAGCAGTTACGAGGGTACCTACGAGCAGTACTTC

V gene: TRBV30
clone size: NA
J gene: TRBJ1-1
D gene: TRBD1
CDR3 protein: CAWERGGLEAFF
CDR3 DNA: TGTGCCTGGGAGCGAGGGGGCTTGGAGGCTTTCTTT

V gene: TRBV14
clone size: NA
J gene: TRBJ1-2
D gene: TRBD1
CDR3 protein: CASSPGGTGVYGYTF
CDR3 DNA: TGTGCCAGCAGCCCCGGGGGGACAGGTGTCTATGGCTACACCTTC

V gene: TRBV5-1
clone size: NA
J gene: TRBJ1-2
D gene: TRBD1
CDR3 protein: CASSSDRGYGYTF
CDR3 DNA: TGCGCCAGCAGCTCCGACAGGGGCTATGGCTACACCTTC

V gene: TRBV7-3
clone size: NA
J gene: TRBJ2-2
D gene: NA
CDR3 protein: CASSPPRSGELFF
CDR3 DNA: TGTGCCAGCAGCCCCCCGCGCTCCGGGGAGCTGTTTTTT

V gene: TRBV18
clone size: NA
J gene: TRBJ1-4
D gene: TRBD1
CDR3 protein: CASSPGDRAEKLFF
CDR3 DNA: TGTGCCAGCTCACCAGGGGACAGGGCTGAAAAACTGTTTTTT

V gene: TRBV7-2
clone size: once
J gene: TRBJ1-5
D gene: NA
CDR3 protein: CASSLGQGRGQPQHF
CDR3 DNA: TGTGCCAGCAGCTTGGGGCAGGGGAGGGGACAGCCCCAGCATTTT

V gene: TRBV7-9
clone size: NA
J gene: TRBJ1-1
D gene: NA
CDR3 protein: CASSLVKGWTEAFF
CDR3 DNA: TGTGCCAGCAGCTTAGTCAAGGGGTGGACTGAAGCTTTCTTT

V gene: TRBV4-2
clone size: NA
J gene: TRBJ1-2
D gene: TRBD1
CDR3 protein: CASLGTGGTVGYGYTF
CDR3 DNA: TGTGCCAGTCTAGGGACAGGGGGAACTGTGGGCTATGGCTACACCTTC

V gene: TRBV28
clone size: NA
J gene: TRBJ1-2
D gene: TRBD1
CDR3 protein: CASRGDRANYGYTF
CDR3 DNA: TGTGCCAGCAGGGGGGACAGAGCTAACTATGGCTACACCTTC

V gene: TRBV6-5
clone size: once
J gene: TRBJ2-3
D gene: TRBD1
CDR3 protein: CASSNTGVTQYF
CDR3 DNA: TGTGCCAGCAGTAACACAGGGGTTACGCAGTATTTT

V gene: TRBV4-1
clone size: NA
J gene: TRBJ1-4
D gene: NA
CDR3 protein: CASSQVERANEKLFF
CDR3 DNA: TGCGCCAGCAGCCAAGTCGAGAGGGCTAATGAAAAACTGTTTTTT

V gene: TRBV18
clone size: few
J gene: TRBJ2-1
D gene: TRBD2
CDR3 protein: CASSPPRTSGNRHEQFF
CDR3 DNA: TGTGCCAGCTCACCGCCCCGGACTAGCGGGAATCGCCATGAGCAGTTCTTC

V gene: TRBV9
clone size: NA
J gene: TRBJ2-2
D gene: NA
CDR3 protein: CASSSPARGTGELFF
CDR3 DNA: TGTGCCAGCAGCTCGCCTGCCCGGGGGACCGGGGAGCTGTTTTTT

V gene: TRBV18
clone size: once
J gene: TRBJ2-2
D gene: NA
CDR3 protein: CASSPPKSSDYTGELFF
CDR3 DNA: TGTGCCAGCTCACCACCGAAGTCTAGCGATTACACCGGGGAGCTGTTTTTT

V gene: TRBV9
clone size: once
J gene: TRBJ2-1
D gene: TRBD2
CDR3 protein: CASSVDETSHEQFF
CDR3 DNA: TGTGCCAGCAGCGTAGACGAGACTAGCCATGAGCAGTTCTTC

V gene: TRBV5-1
clone size: NA
J gene: TRBJ1-6
D gene: NA
CDR3 protein: CASSLALQEAEYNSPLHF
CDR3 DNA: TGCGCCAGCAGCTTGGCCCTCCAAGAGGCGGAGTATAATTCACCCCTCCACTTT

V gene: TRBV15
clone size: NA
J gene: TRBJ2-2
D gene: NA
CDR3 protein: CATSRVGGLNTGELFF
CDR3 DNA: TGTGCCACCAGCAGAGTTGGCGGGCTGAACACCGGGGAGCTGTTTTTT

V gene: TRBV4-1
clone size: NA
J gene: TRBJ2-2
D gene: TRBD2
CDR3 protein: CASSPGLAGRTGELFF
CDR3 DNA: TGCGCCAGCAGCCCGGGACTAGCGGGAAGGACCGGGGAGCTGTTTTTT

V gene: TRBV7-3
clone size: NA
J gene: TRBJ1-2
D gene: NA
CDR3 protein: CASSSGVGYGYTF
CDR3 DNA: TGTGCCAGCAGCTCAGGGGTTGGGTATGGCTACACCTTC

V gene: TRBV6-5
clone size: few
J gene: TRBJ1-2
D gene: TRBD1
CDR3 protein: CASRVHRGLIGYTF
CDR3 DNA: TGTGCCAGCAGAGTGCACAGGGGATTAATTGGCTACACCTTC

V gene: TRBV25-1
clone size: NA
J gene: TRBJ2-7
D gene: NA
CDR3 protein: CASSVTGSYEQYF
CDR3 DNA: TGTGCCAGCAGTGTTACAGGATCCTACGAGCAGTACTTC

V gene: TRBV28
clone size: once
J gene: TRBJ2-5
D gene: NA
CDR3 protein: CASSLYRGGETQYF
CDR3 DNA: TGTGCCAGCAGTTTATACAGGGGGGGGGAGACCCAGTACTTC

V gene: TRBV28
clone size: few
J gene: TRBJ1-2
D gene: TRBD1
CDR3 protein: CASSPGQGYGYTF
CDR3 DNA: TGTGCCAGCAGCCCCGGACAGGGCTATGGCTACACCTTC

V gene: TRBV9
clone size: once
J gene: TRBJ2-1
D gene: NA
CDR3 protein: CASSAVAEAFWQFF
CDR3 DNA: TGTGCCAGCAGCGCCGTAGCGGAGGCCTTCTGGCAGTTCTTC

V gene: TRBV5-6
clone size: once
J gene: TRBJ1-1
D gene: NA
CDR3 protein: CASSWGGTEAFF
CDR3 DNA: TGTGCCAGCAGCTGGGGGGGCACTGAAGCTTTCTTT

V gene: TRBV6-5
clone size: once
J gene: TRBJ1-2
D gene: TRBD1
CDR3 protein: CASSRDRADYGYTF
CDR3 DNA: TGTGCCAGCAGTCGGGACAGGGCGGACTATGGCTACACCTTC

V gene: TRBV18
clone size: NA
J gene: TRBJ2-1
D gene: TRBD2
CDR3 protein: CASSPLASGRGNEQFF
CDR3 DNA: TGTGCCAGCTCACCACTGGCTAGCGGGAGGGGGAATGAGCAGTTCTTC

V gene: TRBV21-1
clone size: NA
J gene: TRBJ1-5
D gene: NA
CDR3 protein: CASSKVAGHSNQPQHF
CDR3 DNA: TGTGCCAGCAGCAAAGTGGCAGGCCATAGCAATCAGCCCCAGCATTTT

V gene: TRBV7-2
clone size: NA
J gene: TRBJ2-5
D gene: TRBD2
CDR3 protein: CASSVQTSGGPTQETQYF
CDR3 DNA: TGTGCCAGCAGCGTACAAACGAGCGGGGGACCCACCCAAGAGACCCAGTACTTC

V gene: TRBV28
clone size: NA
J gene: TRBJ2-7
D gene: TRBD1
CDR3 protein: CASNPPGTGTYEQYF
CDR3 DNA: TGTGCCAGCAATCCGCCCGGGACAGGGACCTACGAGCAGTACTTC

V gene: TRBV18
clone size: once
J gene: TRBJ1-5
D gene: TRBD1
CDR3 protein: CASSPTGTGNNQPQHF
CDR3 DNA: TGTGCCAGCTCGCCCACCGGGACAGGGAATAATCAGCCCCAGCATTTT

V gene: TRBV2
clone size: NA
J gene: TRBJ2-2
D gene: TRBD1
CDR3 protein: CASSVEGARTGELFF
CDR3 DNA: TGTGCCAGCAGTGTCGAGGGGGCGCGCACCGGGGAGCTGTTTTTT

V gene: TRBV9
clone size: NA
J gene: TRBJ1-4
D gene: TRBD1
CDR3 protein: CASSVGQLNEKLFF
CDR3 DNA: TGTGCCAGCAGCGTGGGACAGCTTAATGAAAAACTGTTTTTT

V gene: TRBV6-2/TRBV6-3
clone size: NA
J gene: TRBJ2-2
D gene: TRBD2
CDR3 protein: CASRYTGTSGHTGELFF
CDR3 DNA: TGTGCCAGCAGATACACTGGGACTAGCGGGCACACCGGGGAGCTGTTTTTT

V gene: TRBV28
clone size: NA
J gene: TRBJ1-3
D gene: TRBD1
CDR3 protein: CASSPLGQGAISGNTIYF
CDR3 DNA: TGTGCCAGCAGTCCCCTGGGACAGGGGGCTATCTCTGGAAACACCATATATTTT

V gene: TRBV19
clone size: NA
J gene: TRBJ2-4
D gene: TRBD1
CDR3 protein: CASSTSGQGKNIQYF
CDR3 DNA: TGTGCCAGTAGTACCTCGGGACAGGGCAAAAACATTCAGTACTTC

V gene: TRBV7-2
clone size: NA
J gene: TRBJ2-1
D gene: NA
CDR3 protein: CASSLSEAEQFF
CDR3 DNA: TGTGCCAGCAGCTTAAGCGAGGCTGAGCAGTTCTTC

V gene: TRBV30
clone size: NA
J gene: TRBJ2-7
D gene: NA
CDR3 protein: CAWSREKTRIEQYF
CDR3 DNA: TGTGCCTGGAGTCGGGAGAAAACCCGTATCGAGCAGTACTTC

V gene: TRBV30
clone size: NA
J gene: TRBJ1-1
D gene: NA
CDR3 protein: CAWSVRGLNTEAFF
CDR3 DNA: TGTGCCTGGAGTGTCCGAGGTTTGAACACTGAAGCTTTCTTT

V gene: TRBV23-1
clone size: once
J gene: TRBJ2-7
D gene: TRBD1
CDR3 protein: CATLIWDRPYLSSYEQYF
CDR3 DNA: TGCGCCACCCTGATCTGGGACAGACCGTACCTGAGCTCCTACGAGCAGTACTTC

V gene: TRBV15
clone size: NA
J gene: TRBJ2-5
D gene: NA
CDR3 protein: CATSREPGQQETQYF
CDR3 DNA: TGTGCCACCAGCAGAGAGCCGGGACAACAAGAGACCCAGTACTTC

V gene: TRBV3-1/TRBV3-2
clone size: NA
J gene: TRBJ1-5
D gene: TRBD1
CDR3 protein: CASSLTGQGSNQPQHF
CDR3 DNA: TGTGCCAGCAGCCTTACAGGACAGGGAAGCAATCAGCCCCAGCATTTT